The 14 T cell receptor beta chains below all came from one sample that was sequenced in a study of blood T cell repertoires in COVID-19 (dated by TCRdb to about 2020). The library was made by the immunoSEQ multiplex PCR assay. The immuneACCESS repertoire file appears here via TCRdb, limited to in-frame rearrangements. These files lack a portion of the clones; in checked studies, under half of the deficit traces to unresolved V genes, and the cause of the others is not known. Here the sample has approximately 110,000 clones; 85% occur a single time. Of the sample, around 4% falls within the top ten clones. Sequencing was performed on peripheral blood. The receptors were gathered from a man aged 45-65 years with acute or convalescent COVID-19.

V usage is TRBV5-1 and J usage is TRBJ2-5, with TRBD1 identical over 8 bases. The CDR3 covers 15 residues. Germline CDR1 is SGHRS and CDR2 is YFSETQ. The ends lost 4 bases at V and 4 bases at J; junction bases unmatched: 9. The CDR3 loop is CASSLQGATGETQYF. CDR3 sequence (DNA): TGCGCCAGCAGCCTCCAGGGGGCCACAGGAGAGACCCAGTACTTC.

The genes are TRBV19 and TRBJ1-1, with 9 bases lining up with TRBD1. There are 12 residues in the CDR3. V gave up 4 bases and J gave up 11 bases; unmatched junction bases: 5. CDR1 LNHDA and CDR2 SQIVND come from the germline V gene (reference sequence). The CDR3 DNA reads TGTGCCAGTAGTAGACAGGGGGAGAAGGCTTTCTTT. Translating it yields CASSRQGEKAFF.

In DNA, the CDR3 is TGTGCCAGCAGCTTAGAACCGACGGGGAAGGTGAGCTACACCTTC. Amino acids: CASSLEPTGKVSYTF. The chain has TRBV7-8 and TRBJ1-2; unclear D gene. V was clipped by 1 base and J by 9 bases, with 18 bases between them. Germline V CDR1 and CDR2: SGHVS, FQNEAQ. This CDR3 contains 15 residues. The full variable domain, completed using reference TRBV7-8 and TRBJ1-2, is GAGVSQSPRYKVAKRGQDVALRCDPISGHVSLFWYQQALGQGPEFLTYFQNEAQLDKSGLPSDRFFAERPEGSVSTLKIQRTQQEDSAVYLCASSLEPTGKVSYTFGSGTRLTVV.

This clone has just a few counts. The rearrangement joins TRBV2 to TRBJ1-5, with 10 bases that match TRBD1. From germline, CDR1 is SNHLY and CDR2 FYNNEI. V lost 0 bases to trimming and J lost 6 bases; unmatched junction nucleotides: 2. This CDR3 contains 15 residues. The chain's CDR3 is CASSEARTGGQPQHF. DNA for the CDR3: TGTGCCAGCAGTGAAGCAAGGACAGGGGGTCAGCCCCAGCATTTT.

The chain couples TRBV9 to TRBJ1-1; D is possibly TRBD1 (6 bases). CDR1 is SGDLS, CDR2 YYNGEE, per germline. With 0 bases removed from V and 3 bases from J, the gap between germline ends came to 12 bases. The CDR3 has 15 residues. The CDR3 bases are TGTGCCAGCAGCGTAGTCATCCAGGGGTACACTGAAGCTTTCTTT. Translation gives CASSVVIQGYTEAFF.

For the CDR3, the DNA is TGTGCCACGGGACAGGGGGCTTACGAGCAGTACTTC. Protein sequence: CATGQGAYEQYF. The chain has TRBV10-3 and TRBJ2-7; 12 nucleotides align to TRBD1. The CDR3 spans 12 residues. CDR1 is ENHRY and CDR2 is SYGVKD in the germline V gene. J lost 4 bases, V lost 10 bases, and 2 bases had no gene match.

The chain combines TRBV9 with TRBJ2-5, with 7 positions matching TRBD1. Trimming removed 4 bases from V and 5 bases from J; junction bases left unmatched: 8. CDR3 length equals 14 residues. Germline V gives CDR1 SGDLS, CDR2 YYNGEE. The CDR3 spells CASSTLRGQETQYF. The CDR3 bases are TGTGCCAGCAGCACCTTAAGGGGGCAGGAGACCCAGTACTTC.

The rearrangement joins TRBV13 to TRBJ1-3; 9 nucleotides align to TRBD1. CDR1 is PRHDT, CDR2 FYEKMQ, per germline (reference sequence). The CDR3 is 15 amino acids. Losses at the gene ends were 3 bases for V and 2 bases for J; bases not matched to a gene: 2. The CDR3 is CASSLGTGTGNTIYF. The CDR3, as DNA: TGTGCCAGCAGCTTGGGGACAGGGACTGGAAACACCATATATTTT.

As to this clone: Relative to the germline gene, one junction end is altered; a read error may explain this. The chain combines TRBV30 with TRBJ1-6, with 8 bases matching TRBD1. The CDR3 loop spans 13 amino acids. Germline values: CDR1 GTSNPN, CDR2 SVGIG (reference sequence). The CDR3 DNA sequence: TGTGCCTGGAGGGGGAGCGCGACGGGACAGGCTCGCTTT. This sequence encodes CAWRGSATGQARF.

The chain has TRBV19 and TRBJ1-6; TRBD1 agrees at 9 bases. CDR3 length: 15 residues. Per the germline V gene, CDR1 is LNHDA and CDR2 is SQIVND (reference sequence). Trimming removed 3 bases from V and 4 bases from J; junction bases left unmatched: 1. CDR3 region: CASSIGQGYNSPLHF. CDR3 nucleotide sequence: TGTGCCAGTAGTATCGGACAGGGGTATAATTCACCCCTCCACTTT.

The chain is built from TRBV5-1 and TRBJ1-4; 8 bases are a match to TRBD1. J was trimmed by 12 bases and V by 7 bases; bases with no gene match: 14. This CDR3 comprises 14 residues. Germline CDR1 reads SGHRS; CDR2 reads YFSETQ. The CDR3 coding sequence is TGCGCCAGCGGGCCGGGACAGGTCCGGGAAGAACTGTTTTTT. This sequence encodes CASGPGQVREELFF. The variable domain in full, with the rest retrieved from reference TRBV5-1 and TRBJ1-4, is KAGVTQTPRYLIKTRGQQVTLSCSPISGHRSVSWYQQTPGQGLQFLFEYFSETQRNKGNFPGRFSGRQFSNSRSEMNVSTLELGDSALYLCASGPGQVREELFFGSGTQLSVL.

V gene TRBV3-1 (or the pseudogene TRBV3-2) combines with J gene TRBJ1-2, with D maybe TRBD1 (6 bases). Germline-derived CDR1 and CDR2 are LGHDT and YNNKEL (reference sequence). The CDR3 extends over 11 amino acids. Between the trimmed V and J ends, which lost 10 bases and 2 bases, there was a span of 8 bases. CDR3 in DNA: TGTGCCACCACAGGGAACTATGGCTACACCTTC. Protein product: CATTGNYGYTF.

V is TRBV4-2 and J is TRBJ1-2; weak D call: TRBD1 (6 bases). The germline V gene encodes CDR1 LGHNA and CDR2 YNFKEQ. With 0 bases removed from V and 2 bases from J, the gap between germline ends came to 10 bases. This CDR3 is built from 15 residues. In DNA, the CDR3 is TGTGCCAGCAGCCAAGATGGACAGACGAACTATGGCTACACCTTC. As protein: CASSQDGQTNYGYTF.

V is TRBV6-1 and J is TRBJ2-1; TRBD1 might be the D (6 bases). V lost 3 bases and J lost 6, with 12 bases in between. The CDR3 totals 14 residues. Germline V lookup: CDR1 MNHNS, CDR2 SASEGT. DNA for the CDR3: TGTGCCAGCAGTGACAGGGGTCGGAGCAATGAGCAGTTCTTC. Protein product: CASSDRGRSNEQFF.